This paragraph covers one TCR beta chain sequence. Generated by immunoSEQ multiplex PCR, the TCRdb table keeps only in-frame clones and is missing some. Of roughly 52,000 clones listed, about 83% were seen once; the top ten hold roughly 5.6%. The data were taken from a study of blood T cell repertoires in COVID-19. CDR3 length equals 15 residues. Germline V gene sequence: CDR1 LNHNV, CDR2 YYDKDF (reference sequence). V gave up 0 bases and J gave up 4 bases, with 13 bases separating them. Specimen: peripheral blood. The clonotype comes from a human donor in a cohort sampled during active COVID-19. V and J are TRBV15 and TRBJ2-7; TRBD2 is a possible D gene (5 bases). The CDR3 region is CATSREGETSYEQYF. The CDR3 nucleotides read TGTGCCACCAGCAGAGAGGGAGAGACCTCATACGAGCAGTACTTC.